A single sample is the source of the 20 T cell receptor beta chains below, sequenced in a study of T cell repertoires in cytomegalovirus infection. TCRdb analysed the reads with MiXCR anew, one entry per CDR3 protein. The repertoire holds about 37,000 distinct CDR3 sequences, 52% seen once, with roughly 90% in the top ten. No antigen has been assigned to these receptors. This specimen consisted of CD8+ T cells from cultured PBMCs, obtained from culture after CMV antigen stimulation. All receptors come from a human donor in good health (CMV status not recorded). Some clones in this sample may be carry-over from other donors' samples.

This rearrangement joins TRBV9 to TRBJ1-1, with TRBD1 matching 8 bases. The CDR3 runs 16 residues. Unmatched junction bases numbered 8, after V lost 3 bases and J lost 1 base. The V gene's germline CDR1 is SGDLS and CDR2 YYNGEE. CDR3 protein: CASSAGQVQRNTEAFF. CDR3 coding DNA: TGTGCCAGCAGCGCGGGACAGGTCCAAAGGAACACTGAAGCTTTCTTT.

The V and J genes are TRBV27 and TRBJ2-3; the match to TRBD2 covers 7 bases. The V gene end was trimmed by 0 bases and the J gene end by 4 bases; junction bases not matched to a gene: 1. Germline CDR1 is MNHEY and CDR2 is SMNVEV (reference sequence). CDR3 length equals 14 residues. CDR3 protein: CASSLSGGADTQYF. The DNA of the CDR3 is TGTGCCAGCAGTTTATCGGGGGGGGCAGATACGCAGTATTTT.

In this sample, this clonotype turned up a few times. The V gene is TRBV19, the J gene TRBJ1-5, with TRBD1 matching over 9 bases. Trimming took 3 bases from V and 5 from J; bases not matched to a gene: 2. Germline-derived CDR1 and CDR2 are LNHDA and SQIVND (reference sequence). The CDR3 consists of 14 residues. The CDR3 loop reads CASSIGTGYQPQHF. The CDR3 coding sequence is TGTGCCAGTAGTATTGGGACAGGGTATCAGCCCCAGCATTTT.

This chain links TRBV20-1 with TRBJ2-3; 7 bases are shared with TRBD2. Germline V gene sequence: CDR1 DFQATT, CDR2 SNEGSKA (reference sequence). V dropped 1 base and J dropped 0; count of bases not matched to a gene: 10. There are 17 residues in the CDR3. This chain's CDR3 is CSARGGGGEGSTDTQYF. The CDR3 DNA reads as TGCAGTGCTAGAGGGGGCGGGGGAGAGGGTAGCACAGATACGCAGTATTTT.

The chain joins TRBV7-2 to TRBJ1-5; D is uncertain. V shed 2 bases and J shed 0 bases, with 11 bases lying between them. CDR3 length equals 16 residues. In germline, CDR1 is SGHTA, CDR2 FQGNSA. The CDR3 loop reads CASSLSSLNSNQPQHF. The CDR3 region has the DNA TGTGCCAGCAGCTTAAGCAGCCTAAATAGCAATCAGCCCCAGCATTTT.

The chain is built from TRBV12-5 and TRBJ2-3; unclear D gene. CDR1 LGHNT and CDR2 FRNRAP come from the germline V gene. Deletions cut 4 bases from V and 2 bases from J, with 13 bases between. The CDR3 has 15 amino acids. The CDR3 sequence: CASGSSKSNTDTQYF. The CDR3 region has the DNA TGTGCTAGTGGTTCCTCGAAGTCAAACACAGATACGCAGTATTTT.

This clonotype was counted between two and nine times. This chain connects TRBV7-8 to TRBJ2-2; 12 bases map to TRBD2. The germline V gene has CDR1 SGHVS and CDR2 FQNEAQ. V dropped 7 bases and J dropped 4; count of bases not matched to a gene: 19. The CDR3 consists of 20 residues. In DNA form, the CDR3 reads TGTGCCAGCACCCCCGGACTAGCGGGGTTAACGCCTAGTCCCACCGGGGAGCTGTTTTTT. It yields the protein CASTPGLAGLTPSPTGELFF.

The V and J genes are TRBV20-1 and TRBJ2-1; 10 bases match TRBD2. The length of the CDR3 is 16 residues. In germline, CDR1 is DFQATT, CDR2 SNEGSKA (reference sequence). The V gene end was trimmed by 0 bases and the J gene end by 0 bases; junction bases not matched to a gene: 2. As DNA, the CDR3 is TGCAGTGCTAGAGATTCTAGCGGGAGCTCCTACAATGAGCAGTTCTTC. This translates into CSARDSSGSSYNEQFF.

V gene TRBV28 combines with J gene TRBJ2-4; D gene ambiguous. The CDR3 spans 15 residues. Per germline, CDR1 MDHEN and CDR2 SYDVKM. The germline V and J ends were trimmed by 2 bases and 0 bases, with 8 bases remaining between them. For the CDR3, the DNA is TGTGCCAGCAGTTTAATCCCGATAGCCAAAAACATTCAGTACTTC. Translating gives CASSLIPIAKNIQYF. The full variable domain, its missing parts supplied by reference TRBV28 and TRBJ2-4, is DVKVTQSSRYLVKRTGEKVFLECVQDMDHENMFWYRQDPGLGLRLIYFSYDVKMKEKGDIPEGYSVSREKKERFSLILESASTNQTSMYLCASSLIPIAKNIQYFGAGTRLSVL.

This clonotype was recorded a few times. V gene TRBV20-1 combines with J gene TRBJ1-2; 11 bases agree with TRBD1. Per germline, CDR1 DFQATT and CDR2 SNEGSKA (reference sequence). V was pared by 4 bases and J by 7 bases, with 11 bases of the junction left unmatched. CDR3 length equals 15 residues. The CDR3 is CSAINLDRGLSGYTF. Written as DNA, the CDR3 is TGCAGTGCTATTAATTTGGACAGGGGGCTCTCTGGCTACACCTTC.

On this clonotype itself: This may be a read error, as it is one base from a much larger clone. The rearrangement links TRBV12-3 or TRBV12-4 to TRBJ1-4, with TRBD1 matching over 7 bases. This CDR3 has 14 amino acids. The trim removed 6 bases at V and 10 bases at J, leaving 11 bases unmatched. The CDR3 DNA reads as TGTGCCAGCAGGTCGGACAGGAGCGCTAGAAAACTGTTTTTT. Protein sequence: CASRSDRSARKLFF.

V gene TRBV4-1 combines with J gene TRBJ2-3; D is perhaps TRBD1 (5 bases). The V end lost 0 bases, the J end lost 1 base, and 8 bases lay between the germline ends. Germline loops: CDR1 MGHRA, CDR2 YSYEKL. The length of the CDR3 is 15 residues. CDR3 sequence reads: CASSQEGRGTDTQYF. The DNA for the CDR3 is TGCGCCAGCAGCCAAGAAGGCAGGGGCACAGATACGCAGTATTTT.

V and J are TRBV27 and TRBJ2-7; TRBD2 matches at 9 bases. The CDR3 is 16 amino acids. Germline lookup yields CDR1 MNHEY and CDR2 SMNVEV (reference sequence). The trim removed 4 bases at V and 0 bases at J, leaving 7 bases unmatched. DNA of the CDR3: TGTGCCAGCAGTTACTTCGGGCGGGAGGGCTCCTACGAGCAGTACTTC. This gives the protein CASSYFGREGSYEQYF.

The rearrangement links TRBV5-8 to TRBJ1-1; unclear D gene. Trimming took off 3 bases at V and 1 base at J, with 16 bases between the two ends. Germline CDR1 and CDR2: SGHTS and YDEGEE. The CDR3 has 16 residues. The CDR3 DNA reads TGTGCCAGCAGCTCACTCCGTTCGTGGGGGAACACTGAAGCTTTCTTT. Amino acids: CASSSLRSWGNTEAFF.

The V gene is TRBV9, the J gene TRBJ1-2; 7 bases are shared with TRBD1. V lost 3 bases and J lost 5; bases outside the gene matches: 7. Germline CDR1 reads SGDLS; CDR2 reads YYNGEE. There are 14 residues in the CDR3. CDR3 region: CASSAGTASYGYTF. The CDR3 DNA is TGTGCCAGCAGCGCTGGGACAGCCAGTTATGGCTACACCTTC.

The chain carries TRBV7-8 and TRBJ1-1; D ambiguous. Germline CDR1 and CDR2: SGHVS and FQNEAQ. There are 17 residues in the CDR3. The V end lost 2 bases, the J end lost 5 bases, and 21 bases lay between the germline ends. CDR3 in amino acids: CASSLFRRGRSNTEAFF. Written as DNA, the CDR3 is TGTGCCAGCAGCTTATTTAGGCGTGGCAGGAGTAATACTGAAGCTTTCTTT.

This chain links TRBV11-2 with TRBJ2-1; perhaps TRBD1 as D (6 bases). The germline gives CDR1 SGHAT, CDR2 FQNNGV. Between the trimmed V and J ends, which lost 4 bases and 8 bases, there was a span of 9 bases. This CDR3 is 12 amino acids long. CDR3 DNA: TGTGCCAGCAGCTCCGAGGGGGATGAGCAGTTCTTC. This encodes CASSSEGDEQFF.

This sequence joins TRBV10-2 and TRBJ1-4; 7 positions match TRBD1. The V gene end was trimmed by 0 bases and the J gene end by 4 bases; junction bases not matched to a gene: 5. The CDR3 is 16 residues long. CDR1 is WSHSY and CDR2 is SAAADI in the germline V gene. CDR3 in DNA: TGCGCCAGCAGTGAGTCGTACGGGACAGTTAATGAAAAACTGTTTTTT. This translates into CASSESYGTVNEKLFF.

The chain joins TRBV4-1 to TRBJ1-1, with a weak D call TRBD1 (5 bases). The germline V and J ends were trimmed by 1 base and 1 base, with 10 bases remaining between them. Looked up from germline, CDR1 is MGHRA and CDR2 is YSYEKL. The CDR3 sequence is 15 residues long. The CDR3 loop is CASSQVGAANTEAFF. In DNA, the CDR3 is TGCGCCAGCAGCCAAGTTGGGGCGGCGAACACTGAAGCTTTCTTT.

This chain connects TRBV7-6 to TRBJ2-5, with D perhaps TRBD2 (5 bases). The V and J ends lost 1 base and 8 bases respectively, with 8 bases between them. CDR1 and CDR2 (germline): SGHVS, FNYEAQ. The CDR3 spans 12 residues. The CDR3 nucleotides are TGTGCCAGCAGCTTAGGGCTAGCTACCCAGTACTTC. This codes for CASSLGLATQYF.